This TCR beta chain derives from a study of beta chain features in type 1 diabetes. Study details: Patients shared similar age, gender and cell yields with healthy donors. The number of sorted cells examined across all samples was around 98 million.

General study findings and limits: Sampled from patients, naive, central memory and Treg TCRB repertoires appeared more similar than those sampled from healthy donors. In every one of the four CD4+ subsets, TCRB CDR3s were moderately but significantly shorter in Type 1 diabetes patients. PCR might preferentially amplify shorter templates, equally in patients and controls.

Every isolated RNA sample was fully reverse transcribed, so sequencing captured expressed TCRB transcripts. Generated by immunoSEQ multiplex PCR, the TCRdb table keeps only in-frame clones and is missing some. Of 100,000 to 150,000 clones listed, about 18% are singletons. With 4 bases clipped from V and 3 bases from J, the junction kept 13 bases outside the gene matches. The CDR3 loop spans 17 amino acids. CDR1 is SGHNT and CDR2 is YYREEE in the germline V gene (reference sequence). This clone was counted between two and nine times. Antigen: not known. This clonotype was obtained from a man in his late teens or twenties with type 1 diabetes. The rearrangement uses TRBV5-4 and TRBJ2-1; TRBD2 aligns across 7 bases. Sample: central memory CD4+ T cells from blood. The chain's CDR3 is CASSRGLDGLLYNEQFF. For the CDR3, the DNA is TGTGCCAGCAGCCGAGGACTAGACGGGCTCCTCTACAATGAGCAGTTCTTC.